The 6 T cell receptor beta chains given below trace back to one sample, sequenced in a study of blood T cells in healthy people across ages. For the second PCR, which ran for about 7 to 11 cycles, a sample-barcoded 5' primer and a J-beta primer mix were used. TCRdb itself ran the 5' RACE reads through MiXCR, one entry per CDR3 protein. This repertoire shows 1.5 million to 2 million distinct CDR3 sequences, less than 50% found once; its top ten account for less than 2.5%. Sequencing was done on a sample of blood. These receptors originate from a woman between 35 and 50 years old in good health.

The chain joins TRBV7-3 to TRBJ2-5, with 8 bases that match TRBD1. CDR1 is SGHTA and CDR2 is FQGTGA in the germline V gene. The ends lost 4 bases at V and 11 bases at J; junction bases unmatched: 15. CDR3 length equals 15 residues. CDR3 sequence: CASSWSRDRGNEQYF. The CDR3 coding sequence is TGTGCCAGCAGCTGGTCGAGAGACAGGGGCAATGAGCAGTACTTC.

This chain links TRBV12-3 or TRBV12-4 with TRBJ1-2; TRBD1 is a possible D gene (5 bases). CDR3 length: 15 amino acids. The V gene lost 3 bases and the J gene lost 7 bases, with 18 bases spanning the gap. CDR3 region: CASSLNGVQRGGYTF. The CDR3, as DNA: TGTGCCAGCAGTTTGAATGGGGTACAAAGGGGTGGCTACACCTTC.

The V gene is TRBV12-3 or TRBV12-4, the J gene TRBJ2-7; 8 nucleotides align to TRBD2. There are 14 residues in the CDR3. V was clipped by 7 bases and J by 3 bases; unmatched bases: 8. The CDR3 DNA reads TGTGCCAGCAAGCGGGGGAATGGGGGCTACGAGCAGTACTTC. Encoded protein: CASKRGNGGYEQYF.

The chain links TRBV5-1 to TRBJ1-2; a possible D gene is TRBD1 (5 bases). V was clipped by 0 bases and J by 7 bases, with 10 bases between them. Germline assignment: CDR1 SGHRS and CDR2 YFSETQ. The CDR3 has 13 amino acids. For the CDR3, the DNA is TGCGCCAGCAGCTTGGAGGGGATGCGTGGCTACACCTTC. It yields the protein CASSLEGMRGYTF.

The chain links TRBV20-1 to TRBJ1-2, with unresolved D. Germline-derived CDR1 and CDR2 are DFQATT and SNEGSKA (reference sequence). Trimming took off 1 base at V and 3 bases at J, with 9 bases between the two ends. The CDR3 sequence is 13 residues long. The CDR3, as DNA: TGCAGTGCTAGAGCCAAGAATGACTATGGCTACACCTTC. It is translated as CSARAKNDYGYTF.

In this sample, this clonotype turned up once. One end of the junction is discordant with germline, which a read error may explain. The genes are TRBV27 and TRBJ1-2; TRBD1 matches 9 bases. Germline CDR1 MNHEY, CDR2 SMNVEV (reference sequence). This CDR3 is 16 amino acids long. The CDR3 loop is CASSPTTGGADYGCTF. The DNA for the CDR3 is TGTGCCAGCAGTCCAACCACAGGGGGCGCTGACTATGGCTGCACCTTC.